This is a list of T cell receptor beta chains from one sample in a study of shared clonotypes between healthy human individuals. Repertoires were generated with immunoSEQ multiplex PCR, while TCRdb's copy carries only in-frame clones and drops some. The sample contains more than 2 million clones, approximately 95% of which appear only once. Input material: naive CD4+ T cells sorted from blood. Every receptor here comes from a man younger than 30 in good health. The CDR3 runs from the conserved cysteine through the conserved F or W. The D gene is left open where the match is weak. Part of the rows lack a size; the others show once, few, many or a class for expanded clones.

>-|TRBV27|TRBD2|TRBJ2-1
TGTGCCAGCAGTTTAAGAGGACTAGTTAATCATGAGCAGTTCTTC
CASSLRGLVNHEQFF
>-|TRBV6-1|-|TRBJ2-5
TGTGCCAGCAGTGCCCGAGGGTTCCAAGAGACCCAGTACTTC
CASSARGFQETQYF
>-|TRBV6-4|-|TRBJ2-6
TGTGCCAGCAAGCAGGGCTCTGGGGCCAACGTCCTGACTTTC
CASKQGSGANVLTF
>-|TRBV7-2|-|TRBJ2-5
TGTGCCAGCAGCCTGTTTTCTGAGACCCAGTACTTC
CASSLFSETQYF
>-|TRBV7-2|-|TRBJ1-5
TGTGCCAGCAGCTTAGCGCGAGGGGTGTTTAGCAATCAGCCCCAGCATTTT
CASSLARGVFSNQPQHF
>-|TRBV5-4|-|TRBJ2-2
TGTGCCAGCAGCTATAGGGACACCGGGGAGCTGTTTTTT
CASSYRDTGELFF
>-|TRBV18|-|TRBJ1-5
TGTGCCAGCTCACCACTGGGGGACAATCAGCCCCAGCATTTT
CASSPLGDNQPQHF
>-|TRBV4-2|TRBD2|TRBJ2-5
TGTGCCAGCAGCCAAGCGACTAGCGGGCTCATGGGGACCCAGTACTTC
CASSQATSGLMGTQYF
>-|TRBV5-6|-|TRBJ1-5
TGTGCCAGCAGCTTGTGGGACCGCTTAAATCAGCCCCAGCATTTT
CASSLWDRLNQPQHF
>once|TRBV7-8|-|TRBJ1-1
TGTGCCAGCAGACCCGACAGGTTGATCGAAAAAAACACTGAAGCTTTCTTT
CASRPDRLIEKNTEAFF
>-|TRBV27|-|TRBJ2-6
TGTGCCAGCAGCGTGTGGGGGGCTGGGGCCAACGTCCTGACTTTC
CASSVWGAGANVLTF
>-|TRBV2|TRBD1|TRBJ2-7
TGTGCCAGCAGTCCCCGGGACAGAAGGTACTTC
CASSPRDRRYF
>-|TRBV4-1|TRBD2|TRBJ2-7
TGCGCCAGCAGCCAAGAGGTAAGCGGGAGTTCCCACGAGCAGTACTTC
CASSQEVSGSSHEQYF
>-|TRBV7-9|-|TRBJ1-2
TGTGCCAGCAGGTCGACGGCCGCCTATGGCTACACCTTC
CASRSTAAYGYTF
>-|TRBV5-1|TRBD1|TRBJ1-1
TGCGCCAGCAGCTTCGGGACAGTGAACACTGAAGCTTTCTTT
CASSFGTVNTEAFF
>-|TRBV5-1|-|TRBJ2-7
TGCGCCAGCAGCAGGGACAAAGCCTACGAGCAGTACTTC
CASSRDKAYEQYF
>-|TRBV7-2|-|TRBJ1-3
TGTGCCAGCAGCTTATCCGGGAGCTCTGGAAACACCATATATTTT
CASSLSGSSGNTIYF
>-|TRBV5-1|-|TRBJ1-1
TGCGCCAGCAGCTTCCTAGACAGGAACACTGAAGCTTTCTTT
CASSFLDRNTEAFF
>-|TRBV2|TRBD1|TRBJ2-3
TGTGCCAGCAGTGGACAGGGGAAAGTCACAGATACGCAGTATTTT
CASSGQGKVTDTQYF
>-|TRBV30|-|TRBJ1-2
TGTGCCTGGAGTTTGGGGGCCGTCTATGGCTACACCTTC
CAWSLGAVYGYTF
>-|TRBV7-9|-|TRBJ2-5
TGTGCCAGCAGCTTGGTAGGGGAGACCCAGTACTTC
CASSLVGETQYF
>-|TRBV5-1|TRBD2|TRBJ2-3
TGCGCCAGCAGCTTGGAGACTAGCGGGAGCACAGATACGCAGTATTTT
CASSLETSGSTDTQYF
>once|TRBV29-1|-|TRBJ1-4
TGCAGCGCTACGACAGGTAACACCTTCGATGAAAAACTGTTTTTT
CSATTGNTFDEKLFF
>-|TRBV19|-|TRBJ1-1
TGTGCCAGTAGTATTGGCTCTGGGACTGAAGCTTTCTTT
CASSIGSGTEAFF
>once|TRBV5-6|-|TRBJ2-2
TGTGCCAGCAGCTTGGATTTGGGGAACACCGGGGAGCTGTTTTTT
CASSLDLGNTGELFF
>-|TRBV5-4|-|TRBJ2-7
TGTGCCAGCAGCCTTCCCACCGGCGAGCAGTACTTC
CASSLPTGEQYF
>-|TRBV9|-|TRBJ2-3
TGTGCCAGCAGCGTATGGCAGGGGCAAGATACGCAGTATTTT
CASSVWQGQDTQYF
>few|TRBV9|-|TRBJ1-1
TGTGCCAGCAGCGTAGTGACCCTGGGGGGAAACACTGAAGCTTTCTTT
CASSVVTLGGNTEAFF
>-|TRBV27|TRBD1|TRBJ1-6
TGTGCCAGCAGAGCCGGGACAGGAGGGGATCGGAGGGGGTCCAAGGTCGGATCACCCCTCCACTTT
CASRAGTGGDRRGSKVGSPLHF
>-|TRBV4-1|TRBD2|TRBJ2-3
TGCGCCAGCAGCCAAGTGGCTAGCGGGATCGTTGGAGATACGCAGTATTTT
CASSQVASGIVGDTQYF
>-|TRBV18|-|TRBJ2-2
TGTGCCAGCTCACGAGGACCGACGAACACCGGGGAGCTGTTTTTT
CASSRGPTNTGELFF
>-|TRBV7-9|-|TRBJ1-1
TGTGCCAGCAGCTTAATTCAGGAGAACACTGAAGCTTTCTTT
CASSLIQENTEAFF